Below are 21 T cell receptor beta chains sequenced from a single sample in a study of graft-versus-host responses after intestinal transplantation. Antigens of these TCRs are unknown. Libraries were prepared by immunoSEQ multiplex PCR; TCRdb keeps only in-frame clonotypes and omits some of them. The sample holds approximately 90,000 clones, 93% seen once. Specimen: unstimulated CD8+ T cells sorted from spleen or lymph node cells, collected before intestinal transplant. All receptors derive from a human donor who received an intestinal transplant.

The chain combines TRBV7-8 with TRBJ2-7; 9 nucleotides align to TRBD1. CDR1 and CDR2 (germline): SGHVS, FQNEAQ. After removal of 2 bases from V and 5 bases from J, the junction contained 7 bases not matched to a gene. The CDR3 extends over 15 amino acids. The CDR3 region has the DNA TGTGCCAGCAGCTTACCAACCGACAGGGGGAACGAGCAGTACTTC. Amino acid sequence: CASSLPTDRGNEQYF.

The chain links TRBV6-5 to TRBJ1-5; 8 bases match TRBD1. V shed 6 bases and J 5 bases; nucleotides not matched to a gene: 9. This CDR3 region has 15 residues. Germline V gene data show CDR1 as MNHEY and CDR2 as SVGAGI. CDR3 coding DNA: TGTGCCAGCAGAAAGGACAGGGTAGGGTATCAGCCCCAGCATTTT. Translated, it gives CASRKDRVGYQPQHF.

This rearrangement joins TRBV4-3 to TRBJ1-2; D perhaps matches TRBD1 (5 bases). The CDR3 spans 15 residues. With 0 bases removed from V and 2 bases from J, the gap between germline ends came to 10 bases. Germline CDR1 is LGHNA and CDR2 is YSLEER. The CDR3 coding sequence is TGCGCCAGCAGCCAAGATACAGGAATCAACTATGGCTACACCTTC. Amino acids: CASSQDTGINYGYTF.

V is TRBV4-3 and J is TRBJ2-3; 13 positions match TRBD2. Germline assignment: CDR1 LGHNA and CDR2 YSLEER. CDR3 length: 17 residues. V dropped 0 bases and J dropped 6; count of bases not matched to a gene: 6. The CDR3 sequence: CASSQDRGLAGLDTQYF. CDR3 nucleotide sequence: TGCGCCAGCAGCCAAGATCGGGGACTAGCGGGGTTGGATACGCAGTATTTT.

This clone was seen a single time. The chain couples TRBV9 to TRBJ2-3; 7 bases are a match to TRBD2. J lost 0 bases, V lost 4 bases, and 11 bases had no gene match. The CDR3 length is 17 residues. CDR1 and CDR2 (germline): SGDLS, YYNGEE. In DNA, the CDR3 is TGTGCCAGCAGCCGGGTGGGGGAGGGGATTAGCACAGATACGCAGTATTTT. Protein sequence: CASSRVGEGISTDTQYF.

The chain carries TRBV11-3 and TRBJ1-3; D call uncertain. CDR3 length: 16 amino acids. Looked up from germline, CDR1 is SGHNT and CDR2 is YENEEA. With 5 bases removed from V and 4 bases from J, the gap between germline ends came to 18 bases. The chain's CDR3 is CASSPARGLMGNTIYF. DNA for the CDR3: TGTGCCAGCAGCCCTGCCCGCGGTTTAATGGGAAACACCATATATTTT.

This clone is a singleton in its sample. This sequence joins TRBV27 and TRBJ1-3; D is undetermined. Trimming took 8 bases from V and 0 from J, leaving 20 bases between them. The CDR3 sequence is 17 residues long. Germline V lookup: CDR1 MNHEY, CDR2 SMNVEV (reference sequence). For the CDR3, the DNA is TGTGCCAGCCGTAGCGGTTCGGGTGATAGCTCTGGAAACACCATATATTTT. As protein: CASRSGSGDSSGNTIYF.

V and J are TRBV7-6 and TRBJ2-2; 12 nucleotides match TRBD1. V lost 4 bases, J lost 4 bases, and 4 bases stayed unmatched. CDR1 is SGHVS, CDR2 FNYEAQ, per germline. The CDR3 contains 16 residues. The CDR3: CASSSGTGGLTGELFF. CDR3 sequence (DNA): TGTGCCAGCAGCTCTGGGACAGGGGGCCTCACCGGGGAGCTGTTTTTT.

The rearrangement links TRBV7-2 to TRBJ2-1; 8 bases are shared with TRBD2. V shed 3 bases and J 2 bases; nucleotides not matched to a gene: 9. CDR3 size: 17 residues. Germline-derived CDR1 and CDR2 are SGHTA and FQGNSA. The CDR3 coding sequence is TGTGCCAGCAGCTTTCTCGGGGGGGCCCAAACCTACAATGAGCAGTTCTTC. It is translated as CASSFLGGAQTYNEQFF. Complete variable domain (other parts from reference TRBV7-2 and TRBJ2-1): GAGVSQSPSNKVTEKGKDVELRCDPISGHTALYWYRQSLGQGLEFLIYFQGNSAPDKSGLPSDRFSAERTGGSVSTLTIQRTQQEDSAVYLCASSFLGGAQTYNEQFFGPGTRLTVL.

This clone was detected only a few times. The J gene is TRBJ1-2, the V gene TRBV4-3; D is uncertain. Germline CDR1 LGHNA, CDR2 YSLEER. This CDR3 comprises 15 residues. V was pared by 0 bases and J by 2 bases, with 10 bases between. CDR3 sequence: CASSQDRQINYGYTF. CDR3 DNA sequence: TGCGCCAGCAGCCAAGATCGTCAGATAAACTATGGCTACACCTTC.

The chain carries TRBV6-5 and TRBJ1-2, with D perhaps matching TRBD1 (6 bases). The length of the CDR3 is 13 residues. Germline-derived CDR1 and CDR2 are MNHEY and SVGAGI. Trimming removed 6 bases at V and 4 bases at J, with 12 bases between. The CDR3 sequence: CASSPGETYGYTF. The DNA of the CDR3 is TGTGCCAGCAGCCCAGGGGAGACCTATGGCTACACCTTC.

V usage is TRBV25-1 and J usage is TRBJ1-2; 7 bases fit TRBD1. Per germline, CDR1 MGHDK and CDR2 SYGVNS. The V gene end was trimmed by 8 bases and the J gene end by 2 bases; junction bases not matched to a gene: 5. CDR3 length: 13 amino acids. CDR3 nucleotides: TGTGCCAGCGAAGACAGGGTAAACTATGGCTACACCTTC. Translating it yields CASEDRVNYGYTF.

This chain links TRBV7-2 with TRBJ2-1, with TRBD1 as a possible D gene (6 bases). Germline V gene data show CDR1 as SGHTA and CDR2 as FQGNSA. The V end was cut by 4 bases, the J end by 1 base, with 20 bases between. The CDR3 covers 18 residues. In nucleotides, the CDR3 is TGTGCCAGCAGCTACTACCTATCAACAGGGAAATCCTACAATGAGCAGTTCTTC. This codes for CASSYYLSTGKSYNEQFF.

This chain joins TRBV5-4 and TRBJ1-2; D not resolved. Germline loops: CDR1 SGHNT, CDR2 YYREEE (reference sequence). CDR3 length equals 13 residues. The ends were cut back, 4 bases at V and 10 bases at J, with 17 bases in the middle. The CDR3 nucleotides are TGTGCCAGCAGCGGGGAGCCCTTGGATGCCTACACCTTC. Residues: CASSGEPLDAYTF.

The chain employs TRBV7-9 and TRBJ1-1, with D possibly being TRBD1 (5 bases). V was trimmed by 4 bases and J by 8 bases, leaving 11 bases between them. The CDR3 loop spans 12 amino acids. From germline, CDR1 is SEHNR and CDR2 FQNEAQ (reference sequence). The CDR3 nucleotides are TGTGCCAGCAGCTCCTCCAGGGAAGAAGCTTTCTTT. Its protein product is CASSSSREEAFF.

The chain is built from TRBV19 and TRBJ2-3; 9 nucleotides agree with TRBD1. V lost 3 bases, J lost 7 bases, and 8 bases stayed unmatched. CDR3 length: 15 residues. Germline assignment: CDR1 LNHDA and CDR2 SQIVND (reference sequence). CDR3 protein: CASSMGKTGGNTQYF. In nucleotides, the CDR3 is TGTGCCAGTAGTATGGGGAAGACAGGGGGAAATACGCAGTATTTT.

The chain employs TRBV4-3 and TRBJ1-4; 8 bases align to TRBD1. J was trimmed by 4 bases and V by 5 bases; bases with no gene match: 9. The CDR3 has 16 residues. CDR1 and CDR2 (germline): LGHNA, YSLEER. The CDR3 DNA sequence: TGCGCCAGCAGCGCCCGGGACAGGCTACTTAATGAAAAACTGTTTTTT. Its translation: CASSARDRLLNEKLFF.

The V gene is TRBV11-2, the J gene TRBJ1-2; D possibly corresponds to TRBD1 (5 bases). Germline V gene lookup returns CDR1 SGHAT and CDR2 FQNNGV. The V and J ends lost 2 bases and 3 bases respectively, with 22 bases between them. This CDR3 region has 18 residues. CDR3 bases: TGTGCCAGCAGCTTATGGGTAGGGGTTAGTGGTCGCGACTATGGCTACACCTTC. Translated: CASSLWVGVSGRDYGYTF.

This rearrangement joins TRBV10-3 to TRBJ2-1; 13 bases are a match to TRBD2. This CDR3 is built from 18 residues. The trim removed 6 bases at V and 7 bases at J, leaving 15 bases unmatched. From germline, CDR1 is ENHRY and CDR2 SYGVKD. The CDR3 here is CAISNAPILAGGLNEQFF. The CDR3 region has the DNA TGTGCCATCAGCAACGCTCCGATACTAGCGGGGGGGCTTAATGAGCAGTTCTTC.

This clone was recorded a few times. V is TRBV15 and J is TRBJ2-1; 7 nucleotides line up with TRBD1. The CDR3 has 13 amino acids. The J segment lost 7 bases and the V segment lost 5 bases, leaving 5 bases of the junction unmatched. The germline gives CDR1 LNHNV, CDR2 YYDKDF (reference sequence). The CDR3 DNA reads TGTGCCACCAGCCGAAAGACAGGGAATGAGCAGTTCTTC. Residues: CATSRKTGNEQFF.

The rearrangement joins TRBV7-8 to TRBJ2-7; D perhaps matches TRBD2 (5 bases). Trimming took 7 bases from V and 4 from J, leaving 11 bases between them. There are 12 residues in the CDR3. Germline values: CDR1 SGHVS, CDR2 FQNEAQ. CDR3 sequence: CASTDTGYEQYF. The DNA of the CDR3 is TGTGCCAGCACCGACACGGGGTACGAGCAGTACTTC.